Included here is one T cell receptor (beta chain) sequence, with context. Its specific antigen is unknown. Per-nucleotide qualities are absent, and no much larger clonotype sits a single base away. This specimen belongs to a study of shared clonotypes between healthy human individuals (dated by TCRdb to about 2020). Some background on the complete study: Two women and a few men aged 18 to 49 years were included in the cohort. Per donor, three plates each were used for CD4 naive and CD4 memory, two for CD8 naive, and one for CD8 memory. The study deeply sequenced blood TCR repertoires of about five healthy adults to estimate repertoire size and the extent of clonotype sharing between individuals. To increase sequencing depth and limit assay-specific biases, different laboratories used diverse techniques to prepare libraries and sequence TCR repertoires. Each donor's leukapheresis produced roughly between about 0.8 and 10 billion PBMCs. What the study reported, not specific to this receptor: Based on pairwise subsampling, the degree of clonotype sharing among donors was expected to be affected by sequencing depth. Estimated clonotype richness was generally larger for naive than for memory subsets. Sharing across a handful of donors was observed for 4.5% to 6.5% of naive CD4, less than 4% of naive CD8, over 2% of memory CD4, and about 0.4% of memory CD8 clonotypes. Sampling was limited to blood, and TCR repertoires in tissue likely differ from TCR repertoires in blood. Incomplete sequencing was indicated by rarefaction of sorted-subset datasets, despite the large sequencing depth. Because the study included only a small number of donors, the genetic and exposure-history diversity represented was limited. Clonotypes shared by all four sorted-subset donors showed higher generation probabilities than non-shared clonotypes.

TCR CDR3 regions were amplified from genomic DNA by multiplex PCR using the deep immunoSEQ assay. Genomic DNA extracted from each cell subset was distributed evenly over all wells of several immunoSEQ 96-well plates, and each plate served as one replicate. For sorted subsets, each replicate PCR was loaded with approximately 0.2 ug genomic DNA, equivalent to 32,000 or so T cell genomes. The purified libraries were quantified using a Qubit 3.0 fluorometer, sized with a Bioanalyzer 2100, and then quantified again using the KAPA Library Quantification kit. Every immunoSEQ 96-well plate was sequenced on a separate single-read 150-cycle Illumina NextSeq 550 flow cell. Processing in the source paper ran as follows. Because the immunoSEQ output held only junctional sequences and lacked quality scores, the filtering could not match the filtering applied to full-length reads. Sequences were annotated with PyIR, a Python wrapper for IgBLAST v1.9, using IMGT germline references to assign V/J genes and CDR3. Reads were removed for weak V/J assignments (E-value above 1e-6), missing CDR3, stop codons, out-of-frame junctions, or ambiguous translated residues. V3J clonotypes were defined by identical inferred V gene, J gene, and CDR3 amino acid sequence. To compute the percentage overlap between repertoires, the number of shared unique clonotypes was divided by the size of the smaller repertoire. Repertoire richness was assessed with RTK rarefaction, the Chao1 estimator, and Recon v2.1 estimates of unobserved clonotypes. OLGA was used to compute generation probabilities for all TCRbeta clonotypes that the gDNA method yielded from several donors. TCRdb's version of the immuneACCESS table is confined to in-frame rearrangements and falls short of the full clone set. An unresolved V gene accounts for under half of the shortfall where checked; the remainder is of unknown origin. That table is the source of V, J and clone size, and D and trimming were worked out from the DNA. The sample yields millions of clones; about 95% were counted once. In total, the top ten clones hold about 1.1% of the sample.

CD8 naive samples consisted of CD45RO-negative cells that were positively selected for CCR7, yielding a CD45RA+CCR7+ population without TemRA cells. The donors were healthy, HIV-negative adults who had no recently reported acute infections or vaccinations. Every donor was a Caucasian adult residing in Nashville, Tennessee, USA. After blood collection by leukapheresis, PBMCs were isolated using Ficoll-Histopaque density gradient centrifugation and then cryopreserved in the vapor phase of liquid nitrogen. Purity and quantity of every magnetically sorted T cell population were checked by analytical flow cytometry. Genomic DNA was isolated from every sorted fraction and measured by UV absorbance on a Nanodrop 2000c. Trimmed from V: 8 bases; trimmed from J: 3 bases; junction bases lacking a gene match: 8. Including cysteine and phenylalanine, the CDR3 has 14 amino acids. The CDR3 DNA has 42 bases and is translated from base 1. CDR1 and CDR2 are drawn from the germline V gene (reference sequence): MNHEY, SMNVEV.

The receptor chain draws on TRBV27 and TRBJ2-7; 9 junctional bases match TRBD1. The sequencing sample was made of naive CD8+ T cells sorted from blood. Sample cell subset or site, as interpreted from the label and publication: CD45RA+CCR7+. The receptor's source is a man in his late teens or twenties in good health. CDR3 reads: CASATKGQGYEQYF. The nucleotide sequence is TGTGCCAGCGCGACGAAGGGACAGGGCTACGAGCAGTACTTC.